The 16 T cell receptor beta chains presented below share a single source sample, sequenced in a study of cytomegalovirus exposure and HLA in healthy donors. Amplification used 60 Vbeta primers and 13 Jbeta primers. The method was immunoSEQ multiplex PCR; TCRdb's version includes in-frame clones alone and lacks a portion of them. The table lists about 140,000 clones, around three quarters of them singletons. Sequencing input: PBMCs. These receptors were taken from a man aged 40-50 years in good health and CMV-seronegative.

This clone appeared once. In DNA, the CDR3 is TGTGCCACCAGCAGTGTCAGGGGCGGACTCACAGATACGCAGTATTTT. This gives the protein CATSSVRGGLTDTQYF. V usage is TRBV15 and J usage is TRBJ2-3, with D possibly matching TRBD1 (6 bases). CDR1 and CDR2 from the germline V gene are LNHNV and YYDKDF (reference sequence). Deletions cut 3 bases from V and 2 bases from J, with 15 bases between. The CDR3 consists of 16 residues.

This chain joins TRBV6-5 and TRBJ1-1; weak D call: TRBD1 (5 bases). V was shortened by 7 bases and J by 0 bases, with 12 bases between the two germline ends. The CDR3 has 14 amino acids. The germline CDR1 and CDR2 sequences are MNHEY and SVGAGI. The CDR3 coding sequence is TGTGCCAGCACCCTGGGGCCGGTGAACACTGAAGCTTTCTTT. Amino acid sequence: CASTLGPVNTEAFF.

This clone was found a few times. The chain uses TRBV27 and TRBJ2-7; TRBD2 matches 8 bases. The germline V gene encodes CDR1 MNHEY and CDR2 SMNVEV (reference sequence). V lost 8 bases to trimming and J lost 4 bases; unmatched junction nucleotides: 25. The CDR3 is made up of 19 amino acids. Written as DNA, the CDR3 is TGTGCCAGCCAGAGTTTCCTCCTACTAGCGGAGGGCCGGATATACGAGCAGTACTTC. It specifies CASQSFLLLAEGRIYEQYF.

This clone was counted between two and nine times. The chain couples TRBV2 to TRBJ2-1; TRBD2 matches at 11 bases. The V gene's germline CDR1 is SNHLY and CDR2 FYNNEI. Trimming took 7 bases from V and 4 from J; bases not matched to a gene: 18. This CDR3 is 19 amino acids long. The CDR3 loop reads CASTPLGLAGGKDYNEQFF. In DNA form, the CDR3 reads TGTGCCAGCACCCCCCTGGGGCTAGCGGGGGGCAAAGATTACAATGAGCAGTTCTTC. Variable domain in full (rest from reference TRBV2 and TRBJ2-1): EPEVTQTPSHQVTQMGQEVILRCVPISNHLYFYWYRQILGQKVEFLVSFYNNEISEKSEIFDDQFSVERPDGSNFTLKIRSTKLEDSAMYFCASTPLGLAGGKDYNEQFFGPGTRLTVL.

This chain links TRBV28 with TRBJ2-7, with 11 positions matching TRBD2. This CDR3 is built from 15 residues. The trim removed 2 bases at V and 2 bases at J, leaving 2 bases unmatched. The germline V gene encodes CDR1 MDHEN and CDR2 SYDVKM. Here the CDR3 reads CASSLIAGGPYEQYF. CDR3 nucleotide sequence: TGTGCCAGCAGTTTAATAGCGGGAGGGCCCTACGAGCAGTACTTC.

A few counts support this clone. The chain recombines TRBV7-6 with TRBJ2-7; 9 nucleotides match TRBD2. Trimming removed 1 base from V and 5 bases from J; junction bases left unmatched: 6. Germline values: CDR1 SGHVS, CDR2 FNYEAQ. CDR3 length: 15 residues. CDR3 coding DNA: TGTGCCAGCAGCTTAGGTGGGCTAGCGGGGCACGAGCAGTACTTC. This sequence encodes CASSLGGLAGHEQYF.

This chain joins TRBV28 and TRBJ2-7, with D perhaps matching TRBD2 (6 bases). Germline V gene data show CDR1 as MDHEN and CDR2 as SYDVKM. V was clipped by 10 bases and J by 4 bases, with 14 bases between them. This CDR3 has 12 amino acids. The CDR3 protein is CATYGSSYEQYF. In DNA form, the CDR3 reads TGTGCCACCTACGGGAGCTCGTACGAGCAGTACTTC. The full variable domain, its missing parts supplied by reference TRBV28 and TRBJ2-7, is DVKVTQSSRYLVKRTGEKVFLECVQDMDHENMFWYRQDPGLGLRLIYFSYDVKMKEKGDIPEGYSVSREKKERFSLILESASTNQTSMYLCATYGSSYEQYFGPGTRLTVT.

The V gene is TRBV6-1, the J gene TRBJ1-2, with 10 positions matching TRBD1. This CDR3 is built from 15 residues. Germline CDR1 and CDR2: MNHNS and SASEGT. V was pared by 3 bases and J by 4 bases, with 5 bases of the junction left unmatched. The CDR3 DNA reads as TGTGCCAGCAGTGAGACAGGGGGCGGCGGCTATGGCTACACCTTC. Its protein product is CASSETGGGGYGYTF.

The chain has TRBV6-1 and TRBJ2-1; 14 positions match TRBD2. The V and J ends lost 3 bases and 8 bases, in that order; junction bases with no gene match: 9. Germline V gives CDR1 MNHNS, CDR2 SASEGT. The CDR3 loop spans 17 amino acids. The CDR3 nucleotides read TGTGCCAGCAGTGACCTCCCGGGACTAGCGGGAGTGCATGAGCAGTTCTTC. It codes for CASSDLPGLAGVHEQFF.

The J gene is TRBJ2-7, the V gene TRBV28; TRBD2 matches at 9 bases. With 8 bases clipped from V and 1 base from J, the junction kept 6 bases outside the gene matches. The CDR3 totals 14 residues. Germline V gives CDR1 MDHEN, CDR2 SYDVKM. DNA of the CDR3: TGTGCCAGCGGAGGACTAGCGAAATCCTACGAGCAGTACTTC. It encodes CASGGLAKSYEQYF.

This clone was observed once. The rearrangement joins TRBV19 to TRBJ2-7, with 16 bases matching TRBD2. The CDR3 sequence is 17 residues long. Trimming took 5 bases from V and 7 from J; bases not matched to a gene: 11. The germline V gene encodes CDR1 LNHDA and CDR2 SQIVND (reference sequence). The CDR3 reads CASSSPGLAGGPGEQYF. CDR3 sequence (DNA): TGTGCCAGTAGTTCCCCGGGACTAGCGGGAGGGCCGGGAGAGCAGTACTTC.

This chain joins TRBV28 and TRBJ2-7, with D perhaps matching TRBD2 (7 bases). The germline CDR1 and CDR2 sequences are MDHEN and SYDVKM. Trimming pared 3 bases from V and 2 bases from J, leaving 23 bases between. The CDR3 consists of 18 residues. CDR3 coding DNA: TGTGCCAGCAGTTTTAGTGTGGGGGCGCTAGCGGAGACCTACGAGCAGTACTTC. Its protein is CASSFSVGALAETYEQYF. Full variable domain (missing parts from reference TRBV28 and TRBJ2-7): DVKVTQSSRYLVKRTGEKVFLECVQDMDHENMFWYRQDPGLGLRLIYFSYDVKMKEKGDIPEGYSVSREKKERFSLILESASTNQTSMYLCASSFSVGALAETYEQYFGPGTRLTVT.

The chain couples TRBV29-1 to TRBJ2-7; 7 bases are shared with TRBD1. The CDR3 length is 15 residues. Germline lookup yields CDR1 SQVTM and CDR2 ANQGSEA. V was clipped by 0 bases and J by 0 bases; unmatched bases: 5. The CDR3 DNA sequence: TGCAGCGTTGAAGAGGGGACAGCCTTCTCCTACGAGCAGTACTTC. Protein product: CSVEEGTAFSYEQYF.

Regarding this clone: Within the sample, other DNA sequences also encode this same CDR3. This chain uses TRBV6-5 with TRBJ2-2; 7 nucleotides align to TRBD1. The length of the CDR3 is 16 residues. Germline V lookup: CDR1 MNHEY, CDR2 SVGAGI. The junction had 8 bases not matched to a gene; V was cut back by 2 bases and J by 5 bases. The CDR3 DNA sequence: TGTGCCAGCAGTTACGATCCAGGGGGAACTACCGGGGAGCTGTTTTTT. Its translation: CASSYDPGGTTGELFF.

The chain combines TRBV11-2 with TRBJ2-2, with 8 positions matching TRBD1. Per germline, CDR1 SGHAT and CDR2 FQNNGV. V shed 0 bases, J shed 5 bases, and the junction held 8 bases outside the gene matches. The CDR3 has 17 amino acids. The DNA of the CDR3 is TGTGCCAGCAGCTTAGAGAGGACAGGGTGGGGAACCGGGGAGCTGTTTTTT. This sequence encodes CASSLERTGWGTGELFF.

This chain joins TRBV6-5 and TRBJ2-2, with 9 bases matching TRBD2. The J segment lost 8 bases and the V segment lost 6 bases, leaving 10 bases of the junction unmatched. CDR3 length: 15 amino acids. Germline V lookup: CDR1 MNHEY, CDR2 SVGAGI. Here the CDR3 DNA reads TGTGCCAGCAGATCCTTGGCGGGAGGGCGGGGGGAGCTGTTTTTT. Protein product: CASRSLAGGRGELFF.